Each of the 7 T cell receptor beta chains below was sequenced from the same sample in a study of response to subunit inactivated influenza vaccine. A single record per CDR3 protein comes from TCRdb applying MiXCR to the RT-PCR reads. The sample contains about 520,000 distinct CDR3 sequences, roughly 25% of which appear only once. Sequencing was performed on CD4+ T cells sorted from PBMCs, taken approximately 5 days after vaccination. The receptors originated from a man in his fifties or sixties who received an inactivated influenza vaccine.

This chain connects TRBV20-1 to TRBJ2-7; 7 bases agree with TRBD2. J lost 3 bases, V lost 2 bases, and 7 bases had no gene match. Looked up from germline, CDR1 is DFQATT and CDR2 is SNEGSKA (reference sequence). The CDR3 is 14 amino acids. The CDR3 bases are TGCAGTGCTAGACCCCCTAGCGGATTCTACGAGCAGTACTTC. It yields the protein CSARPPSGFYEQYF.

The gene calls are TRBV20-1 and TRBJ2-7; D gene uncertain. The CDR3 is 14 amino acids. V was shortened by 0 bases and J by 0 bases, with 9 bases between the two germline ends. Germline V CDR1 and CDR2: DFQATT, SNEGSKA (reference sequence). The CDR3 sequence: CSARDVGTSYEQYF. The CDR3 coding sequence is TGCAGTGCTAGAGATGTGGGCACCTCCTACGAGCAGTACTTC.

The chain is built from TRBV10-3 and TRBJ1-3; D ambiguous. Trimming took off 4 bases at V and 0 bases at J, with 10 bases between the two ends. CDR3 length: 15 residues. CDR1 is ENHRY, CDR2 SYGVKD, per germline. The CDR3 is CAISVGSDSGNTIYF. DNA for the CDR3: TGTGCCATCAGTGTGGGCAGCGACTCTGGAAACACCATATATTTT.

This clonotype was counted many times. The chain is built from TRBV29-1 and TRBJ2-4; either TRBD1 or TRBD2 may fit D (5 bases each). CDR3 length: 12 amino acids. V was clipped by 7 bases and J by 3 bases, with 10 bases between them. Germline CDR1 is SQVTM and CDR2 is ANQGSEA. The CDR3 is CSARGFKNIQYF. For the CDR3, the DNA is TGCAGCGCGAGGGGCTTCAAAAACATTCAGTACTTC.

The chain joins TRBV12-3 or TRBV12-4 to TRBJ1-1, with 10 bases identical to TRBD1. The CDR3 contains 14 residues. Losses at the gene ends were 3 bases for V and 7 bases for J; bases not matched to a gene: 5. The CDR3 loop reads CASSLDRGASEAFF. Written as DNA, the CDR3 is TGTGCCAGCAGTTTGGACAGGGGGGCAAGTGAAGCTTTCTTT.

This clonotype was found many times. The chain is built from TRBV25-1 and TRBJ1-4; the match to TRBD1 covers 9 bases. The CDR3 spans 15 residues. CDR1 is MGHDK, CDR2 SYGVNS, per germline. With 10 bases clipped from V and 0 bases from J, the junction kept 6 bases outside the gene matches. The CDR3 bases are TGTGCCACCGGACAGGGGACCGCAACTAATGAAAAACTGTTTTTT. It codes for CATGQGTATNEKLFF. The whole variable domain, remainder taken from reference TRBV25-1 and TRBJ1-4, is EADIYQTPRYLVIGTGKKITLECSQTMGHDKMYWYQQDPGMELHLIHYSYGVNSTEKGDLSSESTVSRIRTEHFPLTLESARPSHTSQYLCATGQGTATNEKLFFGSGTQLSVL.

This clonotype was picked up a small number of times. J is TRBJ2-1 and V is TRBV4-2; either TRBD1 or TRBD2 may supply D (6 bases each). With 0 bases removed from V and 4 bases from J, the gap between germline ends came to 10 bases. The germline gives CDR1 LGHNA, CDR2 YNFKEQ. The CDR3 covers 15 residues. The DNA for the CDR3 is TGTGCCAGCAGCCAAGATCGAGGGGGGTACAATGAGCAGTTCTTC. It specifies CASSQDRGGYNEQFF.